This T cell receptor beta chain was identified in a study of T cell clonotyping in hematopoietic cell transplantation. Whole-study results and caveats: After transplant, recipient diversity fell while pathologically expanded clonotypes grew through day 180.

Profiled with immunoSEQ multiplex PCR; TCRdb holds only in-frame clones, not every one. The sample contains about 45,000 clones, roughly four fifths of which appear only once. CDR1 is MNHNY, CDR2 SVGAGI, per germline (reference sequence). The CDR3 runs to 12 residues. V was pared by 6 bases and J by 1 base, with 6 bases between. Of note for this clone: Its target is not known.

Time point given: recipient sample about 28 days before transplant, after cytoreduction. Blood collection times were about day -28 and days 30, 100, 180 posttransplant. This material consisted of peripheral blood mononuclear cells, taken before stem cell transplant. The J gene is TRBJ1-1, the V gene TRBV6-6; D is undetermined. The sequence was obtained from a man aged 55-75 years with myelodysplastic syndrome. Some clones in this sample may be carry-over from other donors' samples. The CDR3 region is CASRTGNTEAFF. The CDR3 DNA reads as TGTGCCAGCAGGACGGGGAACACTGAAGCTTTCTTT.